This TCR beta chain was sequenced during a study of T cells expressing NK-cell markers. Across the study: From sorted CD3+CD56+NKG2C+, CD3+CD56+NKG2C- and CD3+CD56-NKG2C+ T cells came the TCR beta repertoires. Study results and caveats: Leadership of the CD3+CD56-NKG2C+ fraction also belonged to these clonotypes in four donors.

TCRdb re-called the 5' RACE reads; one entry per CDR3 protein, DNA not given. Here the sample table reports some 410,000 distinct CDR3 sequences. On this clonotype itself: The antigen is unknown.

CDR3 size: 14 residues. The germline V gene has CDR1 SGDLS and CDR2 YYNGEE. The TCR was taken from a woman between 18 and 75 years old in good health. The chain couples TRBV9 to TRBJ1-5; TCRdb names TRBD1, which stays unverified in the absence of DNA. The material sequenced was blood T cells: a sorted CD56 or NKG2C T cell subset, CD4+ or CD8+ T cells, or bulk PBMC T cells (not recorded which). CDR3 sequence reads: CASSAWGEGQPQHF.